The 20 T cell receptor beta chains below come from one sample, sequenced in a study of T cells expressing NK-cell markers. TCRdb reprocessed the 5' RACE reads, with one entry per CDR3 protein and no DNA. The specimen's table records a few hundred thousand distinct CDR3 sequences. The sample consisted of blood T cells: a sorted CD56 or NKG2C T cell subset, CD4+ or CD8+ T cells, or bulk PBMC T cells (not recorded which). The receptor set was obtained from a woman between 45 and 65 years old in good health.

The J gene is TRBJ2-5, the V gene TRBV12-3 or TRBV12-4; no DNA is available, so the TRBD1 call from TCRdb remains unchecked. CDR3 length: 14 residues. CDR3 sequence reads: CASSPQTGQETQYF.

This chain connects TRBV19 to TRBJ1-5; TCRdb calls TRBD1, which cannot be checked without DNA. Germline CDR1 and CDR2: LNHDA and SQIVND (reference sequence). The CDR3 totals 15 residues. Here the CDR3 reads CASSMSPGDKQPQHF.

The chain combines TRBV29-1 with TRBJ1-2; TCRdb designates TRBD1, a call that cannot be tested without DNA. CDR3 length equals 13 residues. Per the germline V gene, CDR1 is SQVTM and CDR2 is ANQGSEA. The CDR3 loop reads CSVGGGQHYGYTF.

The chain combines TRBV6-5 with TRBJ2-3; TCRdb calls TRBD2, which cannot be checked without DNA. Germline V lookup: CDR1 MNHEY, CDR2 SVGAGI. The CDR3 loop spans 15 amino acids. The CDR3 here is CASSLRLARTDTQYF.

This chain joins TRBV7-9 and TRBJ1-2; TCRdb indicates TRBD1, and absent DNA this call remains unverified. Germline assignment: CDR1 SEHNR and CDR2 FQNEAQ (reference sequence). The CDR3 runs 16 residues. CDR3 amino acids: CASGAGWSPGDYGYTF.

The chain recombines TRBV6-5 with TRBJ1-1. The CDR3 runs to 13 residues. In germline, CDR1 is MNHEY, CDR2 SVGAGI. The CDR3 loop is CASSETVNTEAFF.

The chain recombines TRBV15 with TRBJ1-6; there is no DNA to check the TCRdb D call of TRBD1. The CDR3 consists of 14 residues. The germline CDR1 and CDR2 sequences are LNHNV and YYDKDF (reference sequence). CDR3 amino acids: CATSLTGGDSPLHF.

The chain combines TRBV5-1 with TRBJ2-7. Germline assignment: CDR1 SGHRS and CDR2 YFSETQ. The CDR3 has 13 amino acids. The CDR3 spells CASSLEQLAEQYF. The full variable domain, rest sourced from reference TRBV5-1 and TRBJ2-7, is KAGVTQTPRYLIKTRGQQVTLSCSPISGHRSVSWYQQTPGQGLQFLFEYFSETQRNKGNFPGRFSGRQFSNSRSEMNVSTLELGDSALYLCASSLEQLAEQYFGPGTRLTVT.

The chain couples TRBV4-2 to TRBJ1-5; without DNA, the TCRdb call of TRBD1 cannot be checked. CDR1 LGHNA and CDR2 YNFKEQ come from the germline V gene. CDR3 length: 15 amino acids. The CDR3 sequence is CASSPTGEGNQPQHF.

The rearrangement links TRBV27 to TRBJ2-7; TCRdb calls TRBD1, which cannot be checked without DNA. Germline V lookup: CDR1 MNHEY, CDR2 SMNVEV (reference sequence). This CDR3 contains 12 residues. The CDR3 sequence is CASRFNPGEQYF.

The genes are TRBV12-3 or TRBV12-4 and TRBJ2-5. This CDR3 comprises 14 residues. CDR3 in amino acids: CASRRINRAETQYF.

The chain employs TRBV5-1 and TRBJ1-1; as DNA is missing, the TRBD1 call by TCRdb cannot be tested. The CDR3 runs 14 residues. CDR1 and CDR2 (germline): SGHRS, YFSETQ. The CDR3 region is CASSGGGRGTEAFF. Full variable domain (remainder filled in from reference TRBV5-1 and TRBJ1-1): KAGVTQTPRYLIKTRGQQVTLSCSPISGHRSVSWYQQTPGQGLQFLFEYFSETQRNKGNFPGRFSGRQFSNSRSEMNVSTLELGDSALYLCASSGGGRGTEAFFGQGTRLTVV.

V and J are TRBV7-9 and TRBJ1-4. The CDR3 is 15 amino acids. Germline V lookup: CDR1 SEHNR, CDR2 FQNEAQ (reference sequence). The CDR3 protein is CASSLGPKTNEKLFF.

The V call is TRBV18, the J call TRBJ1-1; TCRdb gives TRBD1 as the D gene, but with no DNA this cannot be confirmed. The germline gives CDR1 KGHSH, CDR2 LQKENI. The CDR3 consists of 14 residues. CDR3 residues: CASSPPGQGTEAFF. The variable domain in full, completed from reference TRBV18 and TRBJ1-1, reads NAGVMQNPRHLVRRRGQEARLRCSPMKGHSHVYWYRQLPEEGLKFMVYLQKENIIDESGMPKERFSAEFPKEGPSILRIQQVVRGDSAAYFCASSPPGQGTEAFFGQGTRLTVV.

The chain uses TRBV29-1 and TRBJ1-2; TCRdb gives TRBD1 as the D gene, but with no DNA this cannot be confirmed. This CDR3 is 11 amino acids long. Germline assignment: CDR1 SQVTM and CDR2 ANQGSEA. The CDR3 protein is CSVGFGQDYTF.

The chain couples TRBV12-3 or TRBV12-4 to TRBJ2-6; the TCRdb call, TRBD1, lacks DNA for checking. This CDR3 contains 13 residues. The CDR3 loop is CASRPDTVVPLTF.

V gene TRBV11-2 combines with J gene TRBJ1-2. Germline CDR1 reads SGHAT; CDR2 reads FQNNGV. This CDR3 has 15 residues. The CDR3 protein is CASSPVGRGDYGYTF.

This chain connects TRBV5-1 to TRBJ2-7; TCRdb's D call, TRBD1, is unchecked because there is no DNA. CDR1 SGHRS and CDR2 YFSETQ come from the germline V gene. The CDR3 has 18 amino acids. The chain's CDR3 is CASSAPGGGGPSSYEQYF.

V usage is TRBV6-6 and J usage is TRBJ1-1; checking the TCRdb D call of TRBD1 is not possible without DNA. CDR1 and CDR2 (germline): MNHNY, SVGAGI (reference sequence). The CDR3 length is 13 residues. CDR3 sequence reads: CAGGTGSNTEAFF.

CDR3 sequence: CAISEFLAGVQGEQFF. The chain employs TRBV10-3 and TRBJ2-1; the D call from TCRdb, TRBD2, cannot be confirmed without DNA. The CDR3 spans 16 residues. The germline CDR1 and CDR2 sequences are ENHRY and SYGVKD.